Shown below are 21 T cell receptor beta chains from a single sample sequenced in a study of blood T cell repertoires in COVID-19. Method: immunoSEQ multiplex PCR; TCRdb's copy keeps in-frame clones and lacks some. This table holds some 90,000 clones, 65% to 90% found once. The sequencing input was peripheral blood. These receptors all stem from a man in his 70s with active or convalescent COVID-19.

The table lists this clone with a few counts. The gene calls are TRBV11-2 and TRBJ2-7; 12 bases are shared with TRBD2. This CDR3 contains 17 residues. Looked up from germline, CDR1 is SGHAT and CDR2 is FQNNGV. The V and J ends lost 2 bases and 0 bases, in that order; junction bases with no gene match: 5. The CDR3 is CASSLTSGGLSSYEQYF. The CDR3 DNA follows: TGTGCCAGCAGCTTAACTAGCGGGGGGCTAAGCTCCTACGAGCAGTACTTC.

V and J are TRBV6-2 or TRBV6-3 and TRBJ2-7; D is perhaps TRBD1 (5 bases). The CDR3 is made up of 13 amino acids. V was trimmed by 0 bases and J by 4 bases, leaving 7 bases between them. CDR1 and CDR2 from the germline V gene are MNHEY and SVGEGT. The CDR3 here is CASSYSQGYEQYF. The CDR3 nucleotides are TGTGCCAGCAGTTACTCCCAGGGTTACGAGCAGTACTTC.

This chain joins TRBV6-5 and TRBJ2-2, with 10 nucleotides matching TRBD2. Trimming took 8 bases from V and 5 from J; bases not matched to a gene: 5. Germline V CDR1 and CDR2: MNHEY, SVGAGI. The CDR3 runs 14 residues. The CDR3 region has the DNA TGTGCCAGCTCAGCGGGGGGGCATACCGGGGAGCTGTTTTTT. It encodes CASSAGGHTGELFF.

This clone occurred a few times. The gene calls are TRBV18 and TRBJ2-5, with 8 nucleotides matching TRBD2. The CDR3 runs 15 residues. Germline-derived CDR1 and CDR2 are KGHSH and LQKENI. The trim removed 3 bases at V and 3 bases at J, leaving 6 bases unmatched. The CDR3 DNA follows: TGTGCCAGCTCACCGGGAGGAGCGGGGGAAGAGACCCAGTACTTC. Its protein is CASSPGGAGEETQYF.

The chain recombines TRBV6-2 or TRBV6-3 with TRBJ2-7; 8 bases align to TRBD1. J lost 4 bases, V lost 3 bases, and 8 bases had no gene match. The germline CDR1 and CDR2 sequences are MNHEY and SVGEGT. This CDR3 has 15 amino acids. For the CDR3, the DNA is TGTGCCAGCAGTTATGAGGGGACAGGCTCTTACGAGCAGTACTTC. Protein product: CASSYEGTGSYEQYF.

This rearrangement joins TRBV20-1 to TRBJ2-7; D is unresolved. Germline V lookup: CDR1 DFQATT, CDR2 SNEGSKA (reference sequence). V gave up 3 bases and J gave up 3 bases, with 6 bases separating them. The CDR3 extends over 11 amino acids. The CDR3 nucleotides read TGCAGTGCTAGTACCTACTACGAGCAGTACTTC. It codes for CSASTYYEQYF.

CDR3 protein: CASSPAGSGVNNEQFF. The CDR3 DNA is TGTGCCAGCAGTCCCGCGGGTAGCGGGGTAAACAATGAGCAGTTCTTC. The chain recombines TRBV6-2 or TRBV6-3 with TRBJ2-1, with TRBD2 matching 8 bases. With V trimmed by 5 bases and J by 5 bases, 11 bases remained unmatched. The CDR3 loop spans 16 amino acids. CDR1 and CDR2 (germline): MNHEY, SVGEGT.

The CDR3 here is CASSLASTETQYF. For the CDR3, the DNA is TGCGCCAGCAGCTTGGCGAGCACCGAGACCCAGTACTTC. J is TRBJ2-5 and V is TRBV5-1, with D unresolved. Germline values: CDR1 SGHRS, CDR2 YFSETQ. V lost 0 bases, J lost 5 bases, and 8 bases lay in between. The CDR3 has 13 residues. The whole variable domain, remainder taken from reference TRBV5-1 and TRBJ2-5, is KAGVTQTPRYLIKTRGQQVTLSCSPISGHRSVSWYQQTPGQGLQFLFEYFSETQRNKGNFPGRFSGRQFSNSRSEMNVSTLELGDSALYLCASSLASTETQYFGPGTRLLVL.

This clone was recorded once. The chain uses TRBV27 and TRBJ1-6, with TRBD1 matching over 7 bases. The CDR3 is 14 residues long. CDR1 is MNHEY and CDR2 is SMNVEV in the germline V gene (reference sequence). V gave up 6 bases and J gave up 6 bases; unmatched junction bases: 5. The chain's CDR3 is CASRSGTVNSPLHF. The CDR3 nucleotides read TGTGCCAGCAGGTCCGGGACAGTTAATTCACCCCTCCACTTT.

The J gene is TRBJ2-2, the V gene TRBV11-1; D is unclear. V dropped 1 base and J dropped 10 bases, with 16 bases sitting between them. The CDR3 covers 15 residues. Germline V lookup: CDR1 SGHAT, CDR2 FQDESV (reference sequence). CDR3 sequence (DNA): TGTGCCAGCAGCTTAGTTAAAGGCGGATCGACGGAGCTGTTTTTT. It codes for CASSLVKGGSTELFF.

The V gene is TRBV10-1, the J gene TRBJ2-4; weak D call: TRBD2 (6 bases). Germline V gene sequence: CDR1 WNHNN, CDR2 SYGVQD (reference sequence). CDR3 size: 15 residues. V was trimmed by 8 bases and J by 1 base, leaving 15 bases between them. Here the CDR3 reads CASGGPGLAKNIQYF. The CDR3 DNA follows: TGCGCCAGCGGAGGGCCAGGCCTGGCCAAAAACATTCAGTACTTC.

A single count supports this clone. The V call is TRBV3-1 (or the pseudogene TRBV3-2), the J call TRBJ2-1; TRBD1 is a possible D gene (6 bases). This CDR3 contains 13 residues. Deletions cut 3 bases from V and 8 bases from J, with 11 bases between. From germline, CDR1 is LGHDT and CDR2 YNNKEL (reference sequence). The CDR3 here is CASSHTGSDEQFF. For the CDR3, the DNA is TGTGCCAGCAGCCACACAGGGTCCGATGAGCAGTTCTTC.

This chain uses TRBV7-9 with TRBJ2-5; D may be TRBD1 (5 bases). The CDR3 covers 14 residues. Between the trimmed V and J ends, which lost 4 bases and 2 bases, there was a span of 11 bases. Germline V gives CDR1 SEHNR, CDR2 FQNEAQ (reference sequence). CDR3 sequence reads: CASSYGQMQETQYF. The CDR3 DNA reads TGTGCCAGCAGCTACGGACAAATGCAAGAGACCCAGTACTTC. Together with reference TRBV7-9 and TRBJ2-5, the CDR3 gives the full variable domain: DTGVSQNPRHKITKRGQNVTFRCDPISEHNRLYWYRQTLGQGPEFLTYFQNEAQLEKSRLLSDRFSAERPKGSFSTLEIQRTEQGDSAMYLCASSYGQMQETQYFGPGTRLLVL.

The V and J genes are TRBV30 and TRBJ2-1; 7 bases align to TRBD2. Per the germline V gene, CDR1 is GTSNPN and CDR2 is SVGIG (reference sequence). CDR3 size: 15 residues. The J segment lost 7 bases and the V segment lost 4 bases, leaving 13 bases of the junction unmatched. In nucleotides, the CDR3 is TGTGCCTGGAATAGGGTCGTCGGACTAGAAAATGAGCAGTTCTTC. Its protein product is CAWNRVVGLENEQFF.

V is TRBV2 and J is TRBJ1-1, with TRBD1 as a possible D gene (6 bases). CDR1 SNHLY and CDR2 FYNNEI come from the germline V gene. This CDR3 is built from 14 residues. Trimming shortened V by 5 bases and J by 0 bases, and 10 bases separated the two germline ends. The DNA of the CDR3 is TGTGCCAGCAGTAAACAGGGTTTGAACACTGAAGCTTTCTTT. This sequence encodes CASSKQGLNTEAFF.

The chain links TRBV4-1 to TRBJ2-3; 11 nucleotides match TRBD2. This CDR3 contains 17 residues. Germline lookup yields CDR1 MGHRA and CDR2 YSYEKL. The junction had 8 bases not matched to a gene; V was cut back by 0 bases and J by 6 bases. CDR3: CASSQDPHGTSGDTQYF. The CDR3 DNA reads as TGCGCCAGCAGCCAAGACCCTCATGGGACTAGCGGTGATACGCAGTATTTT.

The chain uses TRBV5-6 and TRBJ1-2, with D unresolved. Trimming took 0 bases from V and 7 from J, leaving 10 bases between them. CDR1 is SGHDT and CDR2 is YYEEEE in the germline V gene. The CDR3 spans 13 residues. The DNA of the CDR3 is TGTGCCAGCAGCTTGGATGCAGGCGCTGGCTACACCTTC. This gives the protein CASSLDAGAGYTF.

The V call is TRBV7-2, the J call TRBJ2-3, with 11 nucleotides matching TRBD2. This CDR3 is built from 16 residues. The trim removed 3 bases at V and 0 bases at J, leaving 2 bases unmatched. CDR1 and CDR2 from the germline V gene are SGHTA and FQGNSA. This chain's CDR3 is CASSFWTSGSTDTQYF. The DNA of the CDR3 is TGTGCCAGCAGCTTTTGGACTAGCGGGAGCACAGATACGCAGTATTTT.

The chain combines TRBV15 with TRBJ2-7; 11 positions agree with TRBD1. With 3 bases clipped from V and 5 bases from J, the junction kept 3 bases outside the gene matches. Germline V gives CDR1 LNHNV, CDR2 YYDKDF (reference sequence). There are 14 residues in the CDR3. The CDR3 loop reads CATSRDRGRNEQYF. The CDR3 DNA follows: TGTGCCACCAGCAGGGACAGGGGGCGAAACGAGCAGTACTTC.

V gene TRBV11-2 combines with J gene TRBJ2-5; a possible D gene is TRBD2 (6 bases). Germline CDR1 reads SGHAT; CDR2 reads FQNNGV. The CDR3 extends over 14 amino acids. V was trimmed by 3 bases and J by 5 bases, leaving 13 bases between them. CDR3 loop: CASSFGTLGETQYF. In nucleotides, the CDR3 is TGTGCCAGCAGCTTTGGGACTCTTGGGGAGACCCAGTACTTC.

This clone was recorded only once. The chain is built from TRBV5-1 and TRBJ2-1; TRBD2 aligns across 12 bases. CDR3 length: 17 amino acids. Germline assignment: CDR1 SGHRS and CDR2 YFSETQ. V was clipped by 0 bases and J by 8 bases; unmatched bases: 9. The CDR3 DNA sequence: TGCGCCAGCAGCTTGGCCGCTAGCGGGGGGGTATCCTATGAGCAGTTCTTC. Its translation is CASSLAASGGVSYEQFF.